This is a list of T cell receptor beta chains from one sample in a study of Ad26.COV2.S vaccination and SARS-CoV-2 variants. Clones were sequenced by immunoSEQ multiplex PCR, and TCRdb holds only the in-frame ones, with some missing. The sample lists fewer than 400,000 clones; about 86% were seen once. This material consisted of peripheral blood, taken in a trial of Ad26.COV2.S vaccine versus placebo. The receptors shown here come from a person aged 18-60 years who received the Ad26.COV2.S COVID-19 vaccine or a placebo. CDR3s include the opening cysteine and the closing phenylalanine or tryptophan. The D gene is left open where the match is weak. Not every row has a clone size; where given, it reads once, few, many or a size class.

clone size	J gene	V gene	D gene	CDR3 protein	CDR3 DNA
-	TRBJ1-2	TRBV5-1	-	CASSLGPRDYGYTF	TGCGCCAGCAGCTTGGGTCCGAGAGACTATGGCTACACCTTC
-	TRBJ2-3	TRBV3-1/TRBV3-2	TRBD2	CASSQDTVAGGLGDTQYF	TGTGCCAGCAGCCAAGATACGGTCGCGGGGGGGCTTGGGGATACGCAGTATTTT
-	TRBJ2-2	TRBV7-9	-	CASNRQSHGELFF	TGTGCCAGCAACCGTCAATCACACGGGGAGCTGTTTTTT
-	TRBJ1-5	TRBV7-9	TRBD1	CASSQTGTVNQPQHF	TGTGCCAGCAGCCAGACCGGGACAGTTAATCAGCCCCAGCATTTT
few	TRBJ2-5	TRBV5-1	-	CASSFSPSETQYF	TGCGCCAGCAGCTTCAGTCCCTCGGAGACCCAGTACTTC
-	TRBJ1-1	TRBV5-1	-	CASSAGEHEAFF	TGCGCCAGCAGCGCTGGGGAGCATGAAGCTTTCTTT
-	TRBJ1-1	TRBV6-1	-	CASSEKRPGAGLHGAFF	TGTGCCAGCAGTGAGAAAAGGCCTGGAGCAGGGTTGCATGGAGCTTTCTTT
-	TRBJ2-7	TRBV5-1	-	CASSSGTRYEQYF	TGCGCCAGCAGCTCCGGGACGCGATACGAGCAGTACTTC
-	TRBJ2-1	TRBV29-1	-	CSVEERLKRLGNEQFF	TGCAGCGTTGAAGAGCGACTAAAACGGCTCGGCAATGAGCAGTTCTTC
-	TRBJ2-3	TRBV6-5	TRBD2	CASSTSGGLADTQYF	TGTGCCAGCAGTACAAGCGGGGGGCTGGCAGATACGCAGTATTTT
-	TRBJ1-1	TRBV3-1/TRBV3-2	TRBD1	CASSRTGRHRGTEAFF	TGTGCCAGCAGCCGTACCGGACGGCACAGGGGCACTGAAGCTTTCTTT
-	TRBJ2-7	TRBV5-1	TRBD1	CASSPGGTGFYEQYF	TGCGCCAGCAGCCCCGGCGGGACAGGGTTCTACGAGCAGTACTTC
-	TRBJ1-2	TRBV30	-	CAWVRGIRGYTF	TGTGCCTGGGTCAGGGGAATTCGGGGCTACACCTTC
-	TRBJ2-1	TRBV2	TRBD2	CASSVSGVQFF	TGTGCCAGCAGTGTCAGCGGGGTGCAGTTCTTC
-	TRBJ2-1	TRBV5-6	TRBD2	CASSRPPGLAPHEQFF	TGTGCCAGCAGCCGCCCACCGGGACTAGCTCCCCATGAGCAGTTCTTC
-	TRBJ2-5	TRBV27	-	CASSRWGSGETQYF	TGTGCCAGCAGTAGGTGGGGGTCTGGAGAGACCCAGTACTTC
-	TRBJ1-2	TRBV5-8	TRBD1	CASSLDYRGPYGYTF	TGTGCCAGCAGCTTGGATTACAGGGGTCCCTATGGCTACACCTTC
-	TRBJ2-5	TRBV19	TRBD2	CASSIRSGGAGRGETQYF	TGTGCCAGTAGTATTCGAAGCGGGGGGGCCGGAAGGGGAGAGACCCAGTACTTC
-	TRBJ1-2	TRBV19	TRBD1	CASSITQGASGYTF	TGTGCCAGTAGTATAACACAGGGGGCGAGTGGCTACACCTTC
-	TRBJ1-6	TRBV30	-	CAWRDGRGGNSPLHF	TGTGCCTGGAGGGACGGAAGGGGAGGGAATTCACCCCTCCACTTT
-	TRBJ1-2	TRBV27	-	CASSFQGRGYGYTF	TGTGCCAGCAGTTTCCAGGGGAGAGGCTATGGCTACACCTTC
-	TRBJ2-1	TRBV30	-	CAWSMGTVYNEQFF	TGTGCCTGGAGTATGGGGACGGTCTACAATGAGCAGTTCTTC